The 4 T cell receptor beta chains reported below all come from one sample, sequenced in a study of cytomegalovirus exposure and HLA in healthy donors. In the PCR, 60 Vbeta and 13 Jbeta primers were used. This table comes from immunoSEQ multiplex PCR, and its TCRdb copy is limited to in-frame clones, with some not included. The sample shows about 180,000 clones, approximately 80% of them seen only once. The sample taken for sequencing was PBMCs. The source is a woman in her 30s in good health and CMV-seronegative.

This rearrangement joins TRBV4-3 to TRBJ1-2; 10 bases line up with TRBD1. Germline trimming cut 1 base from V and 8 bases from J; bases unmatched to any gene: 4. Germline V lookup: CDR1 LGHNA, CDR2 YSLEER. The length of the CDR3 is 14 residues. The CDR3 protein is CASSQVTGGGGYTF. In DNA, the CDR3 is TGCGCCAGCAGCCAAGTGACAGGGGGCGGAGGCTACACCTTC.

The chain is built from TRBV19 and TRBJ2-3; a weak D match, TRBD1 (5 bases). Trimming shortened V by 4 bases and J by 3 bases, and 8 bases separated the two germline ends. CDR3 length: 13 residues. Germline CDR1 and CDR2: LNHDA and SQIVND (reference sequence). Here the CDR3 reads CASSTQGTDTQYF. CDR3 nucleotides: TGTGCCAGTAGTACCCAGGGAACAGATACGCAGTATTTT.

This chain links TRBV29-1 with TRBJ1-1; 9 bases map to TRBD1. The V and J ends lost 7 bases and 1 base, in that order; junction bases with no gene match: 4. CDR3 length: 13 amino acids. Germline CDR1 and CDR2: SQVTM and ANQGSEA. The DNA of the CDR3 is TGCAGCGGTACAGGGGGCACGAACACTGAAGCTTTCTTT. This gives the protein CSGTGGTNTEAFF.

The genes are TRBV10-3 and TRBJ2-7, with a tentative D call TRBD2 (6 bases). There are 19 residues in the CDR3. Germline V gene sequence: CDR1 ENHRY, CDR2 SYGVKD. V lost 0 bases and J 6 bases, leaving 27 bases between the germline ends. CDR3 bases: TGTGCCATCAGTGAGTCGACAAGCGGAGCGGCGGGATTTTACGGCGAGCAGTACTTC. Protein sequence: CAISESTSGAAGFYGEQYF.